One sample yielded the 30 T cell receptor beta chains listed below, sequenced in a study of regulatory dendritic cells for organ transplantation. Assay used: immunoSEQ multiplex PCR; TCRdb lists only in-frame clones, some missing. The sample has approximately 35,000 clones; about 88% are singletons. The material sequenced was naive CD4+ T cells from blood. Subset defined: CD45RA+ naive T cells. These receptors were taken from a human donor in good health.

The V and J genes are TRBV5-5 and TRBJ1-2, with D unresolved. Germline values: CDR1 SGHKS, CDR2 YYEKEE (reference sequence). Trimming stripped 4 bases from V and 4 bases from J, with 14 bases between. The CDR3 is made up of 14 amino acids. CDR3 amino acids: CASSMPEVRYGYTF. CDR3 coding DNA: TGTGCCAGCAGCATGCCAGAGGTTCGCTATGGCTACACCTTC.

The V and J genes are TRBV6-6 and TRBJ2-5, with D possibly being TRBD1 or TRBD2 (5 bases each). V dropped 10 bases and J dropped 5 bases, with 14 bases sitting between them. From germline, CDR1 is MNHNY and CDR2 SVGAGI (reference sequence). This CDR3 has 12 residues. CDR3 protein: CATGLRVETQYF. The CDR3, as DNA: TGTGCCACGGGGCTCAGGGTGGAGACCCAGTACTTC.

The table lists this clone with a count of one. The chain carries TRBV18 and TRBJ1-4, with D uncertain. V dropped 3 bases and J dropped 8 bases, with 10 bases sitting between them. Germline CDR1 reads KGHSH; CDR2 reads LQKENI. The CDR3 sequence is 13 residues long. The CDR3 sequence: CASSPSLGEKLFF. In DNA, the CDR3 is TGTGCCAGCTCACCTTCACTAGGGGAAAAACTGTTTTTT.

The chain carries TRBV11-2 and TRBJ1-1, with 8 bases aligning to TRBD1. The germline CDR1 and CDR2 sequences are SGHAT and FQNNGV. The CDR3 has 13 residues. V lost 8 bases, J lost 4 bases, and 6 bases stayed unmatched. CDR3 region: CASGSQGATEAFF. CDR3 DNA: TGTGCCAGCGGATCGCAGGGGGCCACTGAAGCTTTCTTT.

The count of this clone is one. This chain links TRBV27 with TRBJ2-5; possibly TRBD1 or TRBD2 for D (5 bases each). The CDR3 has 13 amino acids. The germline V gene has CDR1 MNHEY and CDR2 SMNVEV (reference sequence). V was pared by 4 bases and J by 4 bases, with 10 bases between. The CDR3 loop is CASSWDRGETQYF. CDR3 sequence (DNA): TGTGCCAGCAGTTGGGACCGGGGAGAGACCCAGTACTTC.

CDR3 residues: CASSSRLAGDDEQYF. The DNA for the CDR3 is TGTGCCAGCAGCTCCAGACTAGCGGGGGATGACGAGCAGTACTTC. The chain uses TRBV4-2 and TRBJ2-7; the match to TRBD2 covers 12 bases. The CDR3 loop spans 15 amino acids. From germline, CDR1 is LGHNA and CDR2 YNFKEQ. V dropped 5 bases and J dropped 5; count of bases not matched to a gene: 7.

V is TRBV5-4 and J is TRBJ2-3; 8 nucleotides line up with TRBD2. This CDR3 has 15 amino acids. V was pared by 5 bases and J by 2 bases, with 7 bases of the junction left unmatched. CDR1 and CDR2 from the germline V gene are SGHNT and YYREEE (reference sequence). The CDR3 is CASRPGGTVTDTQYF. CDR3 coding DNA: TGTGCCAGCAGGCCGGGGGGGACCGTCACAGATACGCAGTATTTT.

This clone was found once. This chain joins TRBV30 and TRBJ2-3, with D perhaps TRBD2 (5 bases). Trimming took 5 bases from V and 4 from J, leaving 16 bases between them. The CDR3 runs 14 residues. Germline loops: CDR1 GTSNPN, CDR2 SVGIG (reference sequence). In DNA, the CDR3 is TGTGCCTGGGCCCTACCCGCCGGGGCAGATACGCAGTATTTT. It yields the protein CAWALPAGADTQYF.

V usage is TRBV29-1 and J usage is TRBJ1-1; D is perhaps TRBD1 (6 bases). Between the trimmed V and J ends, which lost 6 bases and 4 bases, there was a span of 15 bases. Germline V gene data show CDR1 as SQVTM and CDR2 as ANQGSEA. The CDR3 extends over 13 amino acids. The CDR3 nucleotides read TGCAGCGTGGGGGGCAGGGCCCGCACTGAAGCTTTCTTT. The encoded protein is CSVGGRARTEAFF.

This rearrangement joins TRBV28 to TRBJ2-3; 10 bases are shared with TRBD2. The ends lost 7 bases at V and 7 bases at J; junction bases unmatched: 11. Germline CDR1 is MDHEN and CDR2 is SYDVKM. This CDR3 region has 15 residues. The CDR3 DNA sequence: TGTGCCAGCACCTGGGCTAGCGGGAGTCGCAATACGCAGTATTTT. Its translation: CASTWASGSRNTQYF.

The CDR3 nucleotides read TGTGCCACCGAGCGTGGTCCTGGAAACACCATATATTTT. Its protein product is CATERGPGNTIYF. This chain connects TRBV19 to TRBJ1-3; D remains ambiguous. CDR1 LNHDA and CDR2 SQIVND come from the germline V gene (reference sequence). Deletions cut 10 bases from V and 2 bases from J, with 12 bases between. The CDR3 totals 13 residues.

This sequence joins TRBV28 and TRBJ1-5; D is perhaps TRBD1 (6 bases). The CDR3 covers 15 residues. Germline lookup yields CDR1 MDHEN and CDR2 SYDVKM. V was cut by 6 bases and J by 4 bases, with 16 bases left in between. The CDR3 bases are TGTGCCAGCAGCCCGACAGGAGCTGGGAATCAGCCCCAGCATTTT. It codes for CASSPTGAGNQPQHF.

This chain joins TRBV10-1 and TRBJ2-5; no reliable D call. Looked up from germline, CDR1 is WNHNN and CDR2 is SYGVQD (reference sequence). V shed 0 bases and J shed 6 bases, with 11 bases lying between them. The CDR3 is 14 residues long. CDR3 in amino acids: CASSESTGSQTQYF. The CDR3 region has the DNA TGCGCCAGCAGTGAGTCGACCGGGTCACAGACCCAGTACTTC.

This clone was observed a handful of times. The gene calls are TRBV6-1 and TRBJ1-2; no clear D. V lost 0 bases and J 0 bases, leaving 8 bases between the germline ends. The length of the CDR3 is 15 residues. The germline V gene encodes CDR1 MNHNS and CDR2 SASEGT. The CDR3 DNA reads as TGTGCCAGCAGTGAAGCGTCAAGCGCTAACTATGGCTACACCTTC. Amino acids: CASSEASSANYGYTF.

This chain links TRBV6-5 with TRBJ2-7; TRBD2 aligns across 7 bases. In germline, CDR1 is MNHEY, CDR2 SVGAGI. V shed 5 bases, J shed 3 bases, and the junction held 7 bases outside the gene matches. The length of the CDR3 is 14 residues. The CDR3 loop reads CASSNRRGIYEQYF. In nucleotides, the CDR3 is TGTGCCAGCAGTAACCGGCGGGGGATCTACGAGCAGTACTTC.

This chain joins TRBV27 and TRBJ2-1; TRBD1 matches at 9 bases. This CDR3 is built from 15 residues. Germline CDR1 reads MNHEY; CDR2 reads SMNVEV (reference sequence). Trimming removed 5 bases from V and 1 base from J; junction bases left unmatched: 3. CDR3 protein: CASSRGTGSYNEQFF. CDR3 coding DNA: TGTGCCAGCAGTAGAGGGACAGGGTCCTACAATGAGCAGTTCTTC.

This rearrangement joins TRBV10-3 to TRBJ1-2; possibly TRBD1 for D (6 bases). Germline assignment: CDR1 ENHRY and CDR2 SYGVKD. The CDR3 is made up of 13 amino acids. V was shortened by 9 bases and J by 3 bases, with 14 bases between the two germline ends. CDR3 bases: TGTGCCATGAGCCCCCAGGGGTACTATGGCTACACCTTC. As protein: CAMSPQGYYGYTF.

The chain has TRBV7-2 and TRBJ2-1; a possible D gene is TRBD2 (5 bases). Germline V CDR1 and CDR2: SGHTA, FQGNSA. CDR3 length: 15 amino acids. V lost 2 bases, J lost 8 bases, and 16 bases lay in between. The CDR3 reads CASSLSEGLGHEQFF. DNA of the CDR3: TGTGCCAGCAGCTTAAGTGAGGGCCTGGGCCATGAGCAGTTCTTC.

V usage is TRBV5-1 and J usage is TRBJ1-6; 7 nucleotides agree with TRBD1. Per germline, CDR1 SGHRS and CDR2 YFSETQ. This CDR3 has 16 amino acids. Trimming removed 0 bases from V and 7 bases from J; junction bases left unmatched: 7. In nucleotides, the CDR3 is TGCGCCAGCAGCTTGGCCCCCGGGACAGCAAATTCACCCCTCCACTTT. This gives the protein CASSLAPGTANSPLHF.

The chain uses TRBV28 and TRBJ2-7, with TRBD2 identical over 11 bases. Germline V lookup: CDR1 MDHEN, CDR2 SYDVKM. The CDR3 totals 15 residues. After removal of 5 bases from V and 2 bases from J, the junction contained 5 bases not matched to a gene. DNA of the CDR3: TGTGCCAGCAGTACCTTAGCGGGAGGGACCTACGAGCAGTACTTC. Translating gives CASSTLAGGTYEQYF. The complete variable domain, with remaining parts taken from reference TRBV28 and TRBJ2-7, reads DVKVTQSSRYLVKRTGEKVFLECVQDMDHENMFWYRQDPGLGLRLIYFSYDVKMKEKGDIPEGYSVSREKKERFSLILESASTNQTSMYLCASSTLAGGTYEQYFGPGTRLTVT.

J is TRBJ2-7 and V is TRBV12-5; a weak D match, TRBD2 (6 bases). The CDR3 covers 13 residues. In germline, CDR1 is LGHNT, CDR2 FRNRAP. Between the trimmed V and J ends, which lost 5 bases and 2 bases, there was a span of 10 bases. The CDR3 nucleotides read TGTGCTAGTGGTCGGGACTGGGCCTACGAGCAGTACTTC. As protein: CASGRDWAYEQYF. The full variable domain, in which reference TRBV12-5 and TRBJ2-7 provide the parts outside the CDR3, is DARVTQTPRHKVTEMGQEVTMRCQPILGHNTVFWYRQTMMQGLELLAYFRNRAPLDDSGMPKDRFSAEMPDATLATLKIQPSEPRDSAVYFCASGRDWAYEQYFGPGTRLTVT.

This chain uses TRBV19 with TRBJ2-2; D uncertain. CDR1 and CDR2 (germline): LNHDA, SQIVND (reference sequence). The CDR3 runs to 15 residues. V was cut by 4 bases and J by 2 bases, with 11 bases left in between. The CDR3 nucleotides read TGTGCCAGTAGTAAGCAGGCAGGTAACACCGGGGAGCTGTTTTTT. Its protein product is CASSKQAGNTGELFF.

J is TRBJ1-4 and V is TRBV19; possibly TRBD1 for D (5 bases). V was pared by 5 bases and J by 5 bases, with 9 bases between. Germline lookup yields CDR1 LNHDA and CDR2 SQIVND (reference sequence). This CDR3 contains 13 residues. CDR3 in amino acids: CASSRGRNEKLFF. Here the CDR3 DNA reads TGTGCCAGTAGTCGGGGCCGGAATGAAAAACTGTTTTTT.

This clone appeared a few times. The V and J genes are TRBV2 and TRBJ1-3; 7 nucleotides align to TRBD1. The V gene end was trimmed by 9 bases and the J gene end by 2 bases; junction bases not matched to a gene: 10. Germline V CDR1 and CDR2: SNHLY, FYNNEI. The CDR3 loop spans 15 amino acids. The CDR3 nucleotides are TGTGCCAGTACCTCCCAAGGGACAGCTGGAAACACCATATATTTT. Encoded protein: CASTSQGTAGNTIYF.

In its sample, this clone was seen a few times. The DNA for the CDR3 is TGTGCCAGCAGATACGACAGGGGAAATTCACCCCTCCACTTT. It specifies CASRYDRGNSPLHF. The chain recombines TRBV6-5 with TRBJ1-6, with TRBD1 matching 8 bases. The germline V gene has CDR1 MNHEY and CDR2 SVGAGI. J lost 7 bases, V lost 6 bases, and 5 bases had no gene match. The CDR3 loop spans 14 amino acids.

The chain uses TRBV9 and TRBJ2-5; TRBD2 might be the D (5 bases). Germline V lookup: CDR1 SGDLS, CDR2 YYNGEE. CDR3 length: 16 amino acids. With 4 bases removed from V and 0 bases from J, the gap between germline ends came to 16 bases. CDR3 protein: CASSSPRVDYQETQYF. The CDR3 coding sequence is TGTGCCAGCAGCTCTCCCCGGGTGGACTACCAAGAGACCCAGTACTTC.

The chain recombines TRBV14 with TRBJ1-2; perhaps TRBD1 as D (5 bases). V lost 5 bases to trimming and J lost 3 bases, with 10 bases between them. From germline, CDR1 is SGHDN and CDR2 FVKESK. The CDR3 spans 13 residues. The CDR3 protein is CASSFDRYYGYTF. CDR3 in DNA: TGTGCCAGCAGCTTCGACAGATACTATGGCTACACCTTC.

V usage is TRBV19 and J usage is TRBJ2-1; perhaps TRBD1 as D (6 bases). CDR3 length: 15 amino acids. Trimming stripped 4 bases from V and 0 bases from J, with 10 bases between. Per germline, CDR1 LNHDA and CDR2 SQIVND (reference sequence). CDR3 nucleotide sequence: TGTGCCAGTAGTACCTCAGGGGACTCCTACAATGAGCAGTTCTTC. Its translation is CASSTSGDSYNEQFF. Drawing the rest from reference TRBV19 and TRBJ2-1, the complete variable domain is DGGITQSPKYLFRKEGQNVTLSCEQNLNHDAMYWYRQDPGQGLRLIYYSQIVNDFQKGDIAEGYSVSREKKESFPLTVTSAQKNPTAFYLCASSTSGDSYNEQFFGPGTRLTVL.

V usage is TRBV18 and J usage is TRBJ1-2; D remains ambiguous. In germline, CDR1 is KGHSH, CDR2 LQKENI. Between the trimmed V and J ends, which lost 2 bases and 0 bases, there was a span of 13 bases. The CDR3 runs 16 residues. Here the CDR3 reads CASSPVAAAANYGYTF. The CDR3 coding sequence is TGTGCCAGCTCACCAGTGGCGGCGGCCGCTAACTATGGCTACACCTTC.

V and J are TRBV28 and TRBJ1-3; D remains ambiguous. V was shortened by 8 bases and J by 6 bases, with 17 bases between the two germline ends. The CDR3 length is 14 residues. CDR1 and CDR2 (germline): MDHEN, SYDVKM. The CDR3 DNA follows: TGTGCCAGCGGATCCGCAGCAGGACCAAACACCATATATTTT. Protein sequence: CASGSAAGPNTIYF. The full variable domain, completed using reference TRBV28 and TRBJ1-3, is DVKVTQSSRYLVKRTGEKVFLECVQDMDHENMFWYRQDPGLGLRLIYFSYDVKMKEKGDIPEGYSVSREKKERFSLILESASTNQTSMYLCASGSAAGPNTIYFGEGSWLTVV.